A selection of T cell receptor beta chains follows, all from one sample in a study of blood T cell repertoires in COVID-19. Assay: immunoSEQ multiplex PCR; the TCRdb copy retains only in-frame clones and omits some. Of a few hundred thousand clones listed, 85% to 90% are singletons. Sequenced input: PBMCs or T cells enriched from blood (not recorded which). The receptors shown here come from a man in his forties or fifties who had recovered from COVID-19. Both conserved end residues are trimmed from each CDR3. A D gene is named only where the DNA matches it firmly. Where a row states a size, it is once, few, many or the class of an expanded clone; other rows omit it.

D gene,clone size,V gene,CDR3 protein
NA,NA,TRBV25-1,ASSDLAGIVTEAF
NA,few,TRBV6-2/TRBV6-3,ASSRTPDSGETQY
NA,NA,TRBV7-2,ASSLAGESADTQY
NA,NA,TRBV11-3,ASSQGGGGYT
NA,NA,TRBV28,ASNEGRGGIWEQF
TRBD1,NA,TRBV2,ASAREGTGDEKLF
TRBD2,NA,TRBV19,ASSLLAGGETQY
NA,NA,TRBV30,AWRGEVDSNQPQH
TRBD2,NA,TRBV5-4,ASSTQGLQFAGELF
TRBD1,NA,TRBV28,ASSDTYIQGAKPYGYT
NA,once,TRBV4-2,ASSQEYAAKQY
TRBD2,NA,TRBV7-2,ASSLNSLAGAVADTQY
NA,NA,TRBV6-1,ASSEALQGYNEQF
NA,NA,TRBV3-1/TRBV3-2,ASSPRSAGIYEQY
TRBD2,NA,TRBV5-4,ASSPRAAGGFSYEQY
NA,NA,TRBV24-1,ATRIYCGYT
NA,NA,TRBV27,ASSSTYEQY
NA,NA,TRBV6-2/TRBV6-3,ASSRAGLIYGYT
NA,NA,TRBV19,ASSIGGTVQETQY
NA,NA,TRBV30,AWRLPGGLTPSPLH
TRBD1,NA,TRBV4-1,ASSQTGTAFYEQY
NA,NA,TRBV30,AWSGGFGNTEAF
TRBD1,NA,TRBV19,ASSNFGQGDTGELF
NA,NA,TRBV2,ASKGGQVEKLF
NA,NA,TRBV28,ASTFGSSLGADIQY
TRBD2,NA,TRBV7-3,ASSDTGLAGGKTQY
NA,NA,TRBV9,ASTLGDLGGPQH
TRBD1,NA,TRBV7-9,ASSLGPRGRNTEAF
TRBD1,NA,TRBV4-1,ASSQEYYRGGGYT
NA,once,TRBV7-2,ASSLLQGRAEAF
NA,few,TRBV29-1,SALGADSPYEQY
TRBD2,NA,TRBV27,ASSFTPGLANEQF
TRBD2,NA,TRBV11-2,ASSSRLAGAEEQF
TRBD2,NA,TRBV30,ALTGGPTHYEQY
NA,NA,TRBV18,ASSPRTGAEAF
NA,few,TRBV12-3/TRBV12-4,ASSLGGDFSYT
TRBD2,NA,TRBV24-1,ATSDGGGLTDTQY
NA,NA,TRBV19,ASKGLTSTDTQY
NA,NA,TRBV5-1,ASSLAITFNEQF
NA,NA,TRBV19,ASSIARSHLNEKLF
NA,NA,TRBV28,ASSLAPAGTNTGELF
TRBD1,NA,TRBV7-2,ASSLGRARGRGHADTQY
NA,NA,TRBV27,ASSSPAYEQY
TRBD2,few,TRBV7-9,ASSLATSGYEQY
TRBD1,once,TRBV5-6,ASSLAGTGGVEPQH
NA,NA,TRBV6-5,ASSTTAGDYGYT
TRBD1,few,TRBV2,ASGQGVQPQH
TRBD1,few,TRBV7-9,ASSFQGANEKLF
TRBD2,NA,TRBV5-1,ASSPGLAGGDEQY
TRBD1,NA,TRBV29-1,SVEDRGTEAF
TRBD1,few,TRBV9,ASSVGPGGYYEQY
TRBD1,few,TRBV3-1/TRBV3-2,ASSLWGQMNTEAF